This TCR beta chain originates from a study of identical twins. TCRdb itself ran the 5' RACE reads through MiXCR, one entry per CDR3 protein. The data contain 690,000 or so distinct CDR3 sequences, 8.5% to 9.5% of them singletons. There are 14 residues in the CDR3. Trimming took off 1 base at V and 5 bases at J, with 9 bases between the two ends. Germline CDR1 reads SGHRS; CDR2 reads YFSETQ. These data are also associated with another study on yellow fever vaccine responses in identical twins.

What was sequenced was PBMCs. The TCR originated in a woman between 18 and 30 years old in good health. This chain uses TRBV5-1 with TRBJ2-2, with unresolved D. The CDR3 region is CASSLKSTTGELFF. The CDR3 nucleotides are TGCGCCAGCAGCTTGAAAAGCACGACCGGGGAGCTGTTTTTT. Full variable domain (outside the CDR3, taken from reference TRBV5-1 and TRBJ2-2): KAGVTQTPRYLIKTRGQQVTLSCSPISGHRSVSWYQQTPGQGLQFLFEYFSETQRNKGNFPGRFSGRQFSNSRSEMNVSTLELGDSALYLCASSLKSTTGELFFGEGSRLTVL.